This TCR beta chain stems from a study of blood T cell repertoires in COVID-19 (dated by TCRdb to 2019 to 2021). Study-wide context: Samples covering the acute and convalescent phases of COVID-19 were provided by collaborators in the United States, Italy and Spain. The material from the prospective study consisted of cDNA or gDNA derived from T cells, B-cell-depleted T cells, or PBMCs. Subjects who had been exposed to COVID-19, were actively infected with it, or had recovered from it provided the deeply sampled blood TCRbeta repertoires that made up the dataset. A freely available public database, intended as a resource for researchers studying the immune response to SARS-CoV-2, is where the repertoires were released. Samples were obtained from the ongoing ImmuneRACE study (first 160 participants) and from 1,000 to 1,500 subjects provided by 6 global collaborators. The sample metadata nearly always contained a de-identified subject ID, COVID-19 status, age in years and sex. Where HLA class I and class II types were available, the types were taken from metadata supplied by the sample provider, not from assay-based typing.

On this clone: The specificity of this receptor is unknown. The input lacks base qualities; no much larger clone sits a single base away.

Each collaborating institution followed its own protocols to collect whole blood in K2EDTA tubes. For TCRbeta analysis, collaborators shipped samples as frozen whole blood, isolated PBMCs, or DNA extracted from either of those sample types. The germline V gene (reference sequence) specifies MNHNY as CDR1 and SVGAGI as CDR2. Including the terminal cysteine and phenylalanine, the CDR3 comprises 16 residues. Only the CDR3 portion is preserved as DNA: 48 bases, with reading frame beginning at the first base. Compared with germline, V lacks 10 bases and J lacks 3 bases; bases without a gene match: 8. TCRbeta CDR3 regions were amplified from genomic DNA using the immunoSEQ Assay, a bias-controlled multiplex PCR. Per the source publication's procedure: The number of nucleated cells in each sample was estimated from the amplification of reference gene primers within the assay. To quantify the absolute abundance of each unique TCRbeta CDR3 rearrangement, sequence reads were collapsed and filtered. For each sample, productive Simpson clonality was calculated as the square root of Simpson's diversity index over productive rearrangements. TCRdb stores this immuneACCESS table with in-frame sequences only. Part of the clones is absent; in the studies checked, under half of the shortfall reflects unresolved V genes, and no reason is known for the rest. That table gives V, J and clone size, and the DNA gave D and trimming. This sample comprises about 42,000 clones, roughly 80% of them detected only once. The ten largest clonotypes hold over 25% of the sample.

Summary of the overall study and its limitations: The amount of clinical and demographic metadata varied by source and participant and was provided uncurated.

Recombination linked TRBV6-6 to TRBJ2-3, and 15 junction bases match TRBD2. Specimen: peripheral blood. The source is a woman in her seventies with acute or convalescent COVID-19. The DNA sequence is as follows: TGTGCCATTAGGACTAGCGGGAGGGCAGGTACAGATACGCAGTATTTT. It encodes CAIRTSGRAGTDTQYF.